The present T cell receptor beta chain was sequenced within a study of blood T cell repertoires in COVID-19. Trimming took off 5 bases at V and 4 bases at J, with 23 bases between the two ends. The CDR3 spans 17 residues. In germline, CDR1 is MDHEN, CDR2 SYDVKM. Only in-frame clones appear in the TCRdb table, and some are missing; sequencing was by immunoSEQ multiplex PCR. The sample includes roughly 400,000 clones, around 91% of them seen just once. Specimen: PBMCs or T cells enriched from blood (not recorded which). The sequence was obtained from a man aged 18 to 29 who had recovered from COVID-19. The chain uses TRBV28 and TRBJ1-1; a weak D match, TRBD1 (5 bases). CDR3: CASSDPGGLGGATEAFF. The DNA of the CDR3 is TGTGCCAGCAGTGACCCCGGGGGTCTCGGAGGAGCCACTGAAGCTTTCTTT.